This TCR beta chain stems from a study of blood T cells in healthy people across ages. Findings and limits, study-wide: Samples with more naive T cells showed higher observed beta diversity.

Each donor was a healthy Caucasian individual from Russia, aged about 6 to 95. This clonotype has a single count. Its matching antigen is unknown. This CDR3 is built from 14 residues. Trimming at V came to 4 bases and at J to 8 bases, leaving 7 bases not matched to a gene. Germline lookup yields CDR1 SGHRS and CDR2 YFSETQ. Sample-barcoded 5' priming and a J-beta primer mix drove a second PCR of 7 to 11 cycles. The study obtained at least 3 million CDR3-containing paired-end reads from every sample. TCRdb recomputed calls from the 5' RACE reads with MiXCR, one row per CDR3 protein. The sample lists about 1.8 million distinct CDR3 sequences; around 50% were seen once.

The V and J genes are TRBV5-1 and TRBJ2-3; 10 bases are shared with TRBD2. This TCR was sampled from a woman between 40 and 50 years old in good health. Specimen: blood. CDR3 sequence (DNA): TGCGCCAGCAGCCTGGGACTAGCGATCGGTACGCAGTATTTT. The encoded protein is CASSLGLAIGTQYF.